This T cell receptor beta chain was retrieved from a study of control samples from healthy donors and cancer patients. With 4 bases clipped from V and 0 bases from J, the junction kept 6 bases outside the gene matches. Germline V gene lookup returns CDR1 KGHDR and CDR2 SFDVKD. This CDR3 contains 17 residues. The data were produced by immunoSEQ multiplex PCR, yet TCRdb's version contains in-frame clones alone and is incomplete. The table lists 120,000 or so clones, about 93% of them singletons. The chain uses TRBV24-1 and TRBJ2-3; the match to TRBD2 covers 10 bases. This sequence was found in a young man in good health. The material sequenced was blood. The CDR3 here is CATSEQGLAESTDTQYF. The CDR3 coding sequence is TGTGCCACCAGTGAACAAGGACTAGCGGAGAGCACAGATACGCAGTATTTT.